Reported below is one TCR beta chain. What it recognizes is unknown. The source of the sample is a study of T cell responses to AZD1222 COVID-19 vaccine. Germline V gives CDR1 SGHVS, CDR2 FNYEAQ. V lost 8 bases and J 8 bases, leaving 13 bases between the germline ends. CDR3 size: 12 residues. Sequencing used immunoSEQ multiplex PCR; TCRdb keeps in-frame clones, though not all of them. Here the sample spans some 130,000 clones, about 89% being singletons. General study results and limits: Targets within unmutated variant regions were reportedly found for nearly half of spike-specific TCRs. Spike-specific TCR breadth and depth rose after two AZD1222 doses. White British donors predominated, females outnumbered males, and clonal diversity was possibly underestimated.

The chain carries TRBV7-6 and TRBJ2-1; the D is unclear. The sequence was collected from an adult in good health. The sequences come from peripheral blood, collected on day 0 of AZD1222 vaccination. CDR3 sequence: CASAVVRHEQFF. The DNA of the CDR3 is TGTGCCAGCGCGGTCGTCCGGCATGAGCAGTTCTTC.